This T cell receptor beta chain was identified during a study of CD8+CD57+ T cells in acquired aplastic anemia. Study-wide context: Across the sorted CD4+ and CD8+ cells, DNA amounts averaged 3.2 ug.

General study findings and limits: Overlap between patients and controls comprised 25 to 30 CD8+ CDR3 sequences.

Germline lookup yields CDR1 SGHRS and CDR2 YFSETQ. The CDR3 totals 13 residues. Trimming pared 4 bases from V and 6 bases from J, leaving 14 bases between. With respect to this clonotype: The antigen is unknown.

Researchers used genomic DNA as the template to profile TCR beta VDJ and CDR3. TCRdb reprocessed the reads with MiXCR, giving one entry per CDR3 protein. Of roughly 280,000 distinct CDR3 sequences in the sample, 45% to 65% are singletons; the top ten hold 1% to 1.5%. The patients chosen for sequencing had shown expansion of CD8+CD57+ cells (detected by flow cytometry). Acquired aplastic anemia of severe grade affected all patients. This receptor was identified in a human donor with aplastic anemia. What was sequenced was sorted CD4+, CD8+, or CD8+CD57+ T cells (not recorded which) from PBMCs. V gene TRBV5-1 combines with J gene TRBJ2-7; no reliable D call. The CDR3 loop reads CASSQEGYLEQYF. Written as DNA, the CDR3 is TGCGCCAGCAGCCAAGAAGGGTACCTCGAGCAGTACTTC.